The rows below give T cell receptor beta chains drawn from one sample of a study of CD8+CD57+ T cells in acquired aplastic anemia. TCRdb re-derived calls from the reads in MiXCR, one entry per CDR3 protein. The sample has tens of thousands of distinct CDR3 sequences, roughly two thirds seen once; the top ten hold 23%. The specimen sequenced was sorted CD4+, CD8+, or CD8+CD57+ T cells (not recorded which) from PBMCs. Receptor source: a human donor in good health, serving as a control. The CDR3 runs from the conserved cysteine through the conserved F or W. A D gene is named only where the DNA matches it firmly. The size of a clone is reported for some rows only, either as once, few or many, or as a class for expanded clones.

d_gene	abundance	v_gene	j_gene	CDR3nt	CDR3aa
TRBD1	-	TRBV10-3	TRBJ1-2	TGTGCCATCAGTCCGGGACAGGGGACTTATGGCTACACCTTC	CAISPGQGTYGYTF
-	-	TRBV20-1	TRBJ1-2	TGCAGTGCTAGACCGGGGCACTATGGCTACACCTTC	CSARPGHYGYTF
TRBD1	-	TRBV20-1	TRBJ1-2	TGCAGTGCTAGACGGACAGGGGGATTCTATGGCTACACCTTC	CSARRTGGFYGYTF
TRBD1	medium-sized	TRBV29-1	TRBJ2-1	TGCAGCGTGGCAACCGGGACAGGGGCGAACAATGAGCAGTTCTTC	CSVATGTGANNEQFF
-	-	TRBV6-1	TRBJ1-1	TGTGCCAGCAGCTTGAATCGGGGAGAAGCTTTCTTT	CASSLNRGEAFF
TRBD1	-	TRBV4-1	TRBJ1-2	TGCGCCAGCAGCGTTCGGACAGGGGGAAACTATGGCTACACCTTC	CASSVRTGGNYGYTF
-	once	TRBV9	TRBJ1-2	TGTGCCAGCAGCGCTAGCGGGGACGGGCTAAACTATGGCTACACCTTC	CASSASGDGLNYGYTF
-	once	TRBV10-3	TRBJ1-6	TGTGCCATCAGTGAGTCGCCTTCACCCCTCCACTTT	CAISESPSPLHF
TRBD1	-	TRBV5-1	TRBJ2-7	TGCGCCAGCAGCCCCGGGACAGTCCTCTACGAGCAGTACTTC	CASSPGTVLYEQYF
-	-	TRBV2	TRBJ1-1	TGTGCCAGCAGTGAAAGGGCCACTGAAGCTTTCTTT	CASSERATEAFF
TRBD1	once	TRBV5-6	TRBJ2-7	TGTGCCAGCAGCTCCCGAGGGACAGGGGGCATCGAGCAGTACTTC	CASSSRGTGGIEQYF
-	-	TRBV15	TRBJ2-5	TGTGCCACCAGACAGGAAGAGACCCAGTACTTC	CATRQEETQYF
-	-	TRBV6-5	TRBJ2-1	TGTGCCAGCAGTTGGCAGAATGAGCAGTTCTTC	CASSWQNEQFF
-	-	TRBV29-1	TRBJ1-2	TGCAGCGTTGAAGTGGGGCATGGCTACACCTTC	CSVEVGHGYTF
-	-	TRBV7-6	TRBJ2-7	TGTGCCAGCAGCTTAGCAGGGGCCGAGCAGTACTTC	CASSLAGAEQYF
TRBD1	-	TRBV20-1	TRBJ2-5	TGCAGTGCCAGAAATGGGACAGGAAAAGAAGAGACCCAGTACTTC	CSARNGTGKEETQYF
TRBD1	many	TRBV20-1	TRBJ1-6	TGCAGTGCTAGAGAGGGTTTCCCGACAGGGGGACGGGACTCCTATAATTCACCCCTCCACTTT	CSAREGFPTGGRDSYNSPLHF
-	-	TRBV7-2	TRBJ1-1	TGTGCCAGCAGCTTATCGGACGGTAACACTGAAGCTTTCTTT	CASSLSDGNTEAFF
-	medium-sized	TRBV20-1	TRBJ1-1	TGCAGTGCGCCGGGACGGCTGAACACTGAAGCTTTCTTT	CSAPGRLNTEAFF
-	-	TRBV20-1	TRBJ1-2	TGCAGTGTTCATGGCTACACCTTC	CSVHGYTF
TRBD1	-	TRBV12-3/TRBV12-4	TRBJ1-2	TGTGCCAGCAGTACTAGGGGACAGCCATATGGCTACACCTTC	CASSTRGQPYGYTF
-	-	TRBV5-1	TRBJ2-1	TGCGCCAGCAGCTTAATTGACTTCCCGAGCTCCTACAATGAGCAGTTCTTC	CASSLIDFPSSYNEQFF
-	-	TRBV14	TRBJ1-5	TGTGCCAGCAGCCAAGCGGGGGCGCGGCAGCCCCAGCATTTT	CASSQAGARQPQHF
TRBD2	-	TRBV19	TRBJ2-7	TGTGCCAGTAGCCACGGGACTAGCGTCTACGAGCAGTACTTC	CASSHGTSVYEQYF
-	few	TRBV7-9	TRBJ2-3	TGTGCCAGCAGCTCCTCAGATACGCAGTATTTT	CASSSSDTQYF
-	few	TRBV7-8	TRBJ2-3	TGTGCCAGCAGCCTAAGCACAGATACGCAGTATTTT	CASSLSTDTQYF